The source of this T cell receptor beta chain is a study of T cell responses to AZD1222 COVID-19 vaccine. About this clone: The antigen is unknown.

Second-dose schedules of about 4 or about 12 weeks were combined. Data came from immunoSEQ multiplex PCR; TCRdb stores just in-frame clones and leaves some out. The table includes 150,000 to 200,000 clones, 87% detected once. The CDR3 covers 14 residues. V was trimmed by 2 bases and J by 7 bases, leaving 12 bases between them. The germline V gene encodes CDR1 SNHLY and CDR2 FYNNEI. Regarding the study as a whole: Baseline seropositivity characterized only 5 or 6 AZD1222 recipients. Most donors were white British, females outnumbered males, and clonal diversity was possibly underestimated.

The chain joins TRBV2 to TRBJ1-5; D ambiguous. Sample: peripheral blood, taken 28 days after the second AZD1222 dose. This receptor was obtained from an adult who received the AZD1222 COVID-19 vaccine. CDR3 sequence: CASSELAGRQPQHF. CDR3 nucleotides: TGTGCCAGCAGTGAACTCGCCGGGAGGCAGCCCCAGCATTTT.